This T cell receptor (beta chain) emerged from a study of follicular helper T cells after annual influenza vaccination (dated by TCRdb to 2016 to 2017). With regard to the full study: After each seasonal influenza vaccination, blood samples were collected on days 0, 7 and 28. Some subjects were followed across successive annual vaccinations spanning the 2013-2014, 2014-2015 and 2015-2016 seasons to study recall of cTfh clones. One week after vaccination, a second recruited cohort of 12 to 13 subjects (Table S1) displayed a similar ICOS+CD38+ cTfh response. Multi-year samples were available for six subjects, with four spanning two vaccination seasons and two spanning three seasons. Samples from 2013-2014 were cryopreserved, whereas samples from 2015 were processed immediately after collection. The study at large found these results: Productive TCRB sequences were recovered from only about 8.5-23% of analyzed cells, so rare clonotypes could not be sampled. ICOS+CD38+ cTfh clonality correlated with the frequency of that population, and its change correlated with the change in circulating plasmablast frequency. With successive annual vaccinations, a recurrent oligoclonal ICOS+CD38+ cTfh response was recalled, and this response contained tetramer and AIM influenza-specific clonotypes. In the assessment of influenza clone enrichment, the possibility that the much larger non-cTfh compartments were undersampled could not be ruled out. Day 7 ICOS+CD38+ clones were most often found later in ICOS-CD38- cTfh, suggesting that subset may serve as a memory reservoir.

Library generation was performed with the immunoSEQ multiplex PCR assay. Adaptive Biotechnologies handled the TCRB amplification, library preparation, sequencing and preliminary bioinformatics at Survey level resolution. The original pipeline was this. In R, clonality was calculated as 1 minus the normalized Shannon entropy, and the Gini index was computed using the R package ineq. To get the overlap score, the summed counts of shared sequences were divided by the total counts of all sequences in both of the compared samples. Fisher's exact test, with an assumed theoretical repertoire of 10^7 TCRB sequences, was used to assess the significance of shared clonotypes. This is the immuneACCESS table as TCRdb keeps it, with only in-frame sequences that have V and J called. A part of the clones is gone; compared with another copy, unresolved V genes explain less than half, and the rest is unexplained. The V and J calls and the clone size are those of that table, but D and trimming were determined from the DNA. The sample yields 11,000 to 15,000 clones; roughly four fifths were counted once. The ten most abundant clones make up roughly 0.28% of the sample.

Points on this clone: What antigen it recognizes has not been identified. No much larger clone exists at a distance of one base, and base qualities are not known.

Relative to germline, V is missing 2 bases and J is missing 1 base, with 7 bases of the junction outside any gene match. The germline V gene yields MGHDK for CDR1 and SYGVNS for CDR2. Spanning cysteine to phenylalanine, the CDR3 consists of 17 amino acids. CDR3 DNA only is kept here, 51 bases in frame from base 1. The sample's time point label, decoded: 2014-2015 season, pre-vaccination. TCRB sequencing was used to follow sorted CD4 subsets from the blood of adults before and after they were given the seasonal inactivated influenza vaccine (Fluvarix). To be eligible, subjects had to live in the community and must not have received influenza vaccine in the previous 6 months. Subjects were excluded for influenza vaccine contraindications, substance abuse, HIV/AIDS, active malignancy, immunomodulatory medication, or active illness such as respiratory infection. Per time point, between about 35 and 100 mL of blood was sampled. PBMC were isolated using Ficoll-Paque PLUS or SepMate separation. As a comparison non-Tfh subset, CXCR5- memory CD4 T cells were sorted. Cell subsets were sorted from PBMC on a BD FACS Aria before DNA extraction.

This clonotype was sampled from an adult who received the influenza vaccine. The chain is made from TRBV25-1 and TRBJ2-5, with 10 central nucleotides matching TRBD2. The sequencing used CXCR5- memory CD4+ T cells sorted from blood, collected on the day of influenza vaccination. In light of the paper, this sample's cell subset or site label describes: CXCR5- memory CD4 T cells. The DNA sequence is as follows: TGTGCCAGCAGTGAACCCCAACTAGCGGGGATCCAAGAGACCCAGTACTTC. Its product reads: CASSEPQLAGIQETQYF. Supplemented by the reference TRBV25-1 and TRBJ2-5 proteins around the CDR3, the complete variable domain is EADIYQTPRYLVIGTGKKITLECSQTMGHDKMYWYQQDPGMELHLIHYSYGVNSTEKGDLSSESTVSRIRTEHFPLTLESARPSHTSQYLCASSEPQLAGIQETQYFGPGTRLLVL.